This entry concerns a single T cell receptor beta chain. Its specificity is unknown. This entry comes from a study of OX40 agonist ivuxolimab in advanced cancers. Overall study: Each patient was given ivuxolimab into a vein every 2 weeks, at 0.01 to 10 mg/kg. Study-wide results and limits: Among patients with partial responses at 0.1-3.0 mg/kg, clonal expansion was among the lowest.

Method: immunoSEQ multiplex PCR; TCRdb's copy keeps in-frame clones and lacks some. The sample records about 71,000 clones, about 81% being singletons. With V trimmed by 3 bases and J by 2 bases, 2 bases remained unmatched. The CDR3 loop spans 14 amino acids. Germline CDR1 and CDR2: MNHNS and SASEGT. Baseline was the first blood sampling point, followed by cycle 4 day 1 and cycle 7 day 1. The TCR comes from an adult with an advanced solid tumor such as melanoma, head and neck, liver or kidney cancer. Sequences were derived from CD4+ or CD8+ T cells sorted from blood, sampled in a trial of the OX40 agonist ivuxolimab. The chain is built from TRBV6-1 and TRBJ2-7; 9 nucleotides line up with TRBD2. Written as DNA, the CDR3 is TGTGCCAGCAGTGAGGCGGGAGGGCCCTACGAGCAGTACTTC. It is translated as CASSEAGGPYEQYF.